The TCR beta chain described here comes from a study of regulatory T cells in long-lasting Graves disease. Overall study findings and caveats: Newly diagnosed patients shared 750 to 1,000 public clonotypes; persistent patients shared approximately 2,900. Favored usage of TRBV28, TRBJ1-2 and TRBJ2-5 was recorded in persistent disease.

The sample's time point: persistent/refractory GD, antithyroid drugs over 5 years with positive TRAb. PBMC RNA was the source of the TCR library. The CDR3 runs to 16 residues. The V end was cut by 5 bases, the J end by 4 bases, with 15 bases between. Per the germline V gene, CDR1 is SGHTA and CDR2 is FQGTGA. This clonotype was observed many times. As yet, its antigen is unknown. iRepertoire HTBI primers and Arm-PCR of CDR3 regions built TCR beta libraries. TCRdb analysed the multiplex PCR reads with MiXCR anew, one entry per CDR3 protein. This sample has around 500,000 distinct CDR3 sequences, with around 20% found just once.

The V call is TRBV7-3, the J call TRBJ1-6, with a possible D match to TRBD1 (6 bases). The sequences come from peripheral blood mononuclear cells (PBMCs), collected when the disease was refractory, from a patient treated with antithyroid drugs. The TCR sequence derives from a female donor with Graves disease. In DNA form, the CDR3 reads TGTGCCAGCAGCAAGAGGGGGGGCGTTTATAATTCACCCCTCCACTTT. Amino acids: CASSKRGGVYNSPLHF.